Below, 15 T cell receptor beta chains from the same sample are listed, as sequenced in a study of blood T cell repertoires in COVID-19. The repertoire was sequenced with immunoSEQ multiplex PCR; TCRdb's copy has only in-frame clones and lacks some. The table lists more than 200,000 clones, approximately 88% of them singletons. Sample: peripheral blood. The receptors derive from a man aged 35 to 55 with acute or convalescent COVID-19.

V gene TRBV5-1 combines with J gene TRBJ2-7, with D possibly matching TRBD1 (5 bases). Germline V gene lookup returns CDR1 SGHRS and CDR2 YFSETQ. CDR3 length equals 12 residues. V was trimmed by 5 bases and J by 2 bases, leaving 8 bases between them. The CDR3 loop reads CASRQGAYEQYF. The CDR3 DNA is TGCGCCAGCAGGCAAGGGGCCTACGAGCAGTACTTC.

The chain carries TRBV5-4 and TRBJ2-5; D might be TRBD1 (6 bases). This CDR3 comprises 15 residues. Trimming cost V 4 bases and J 3 bases, with 16 bases left between them. Germline CDR1 and CDR2: SGHNT and YYREEE (reference sequence). CDR3 sequence: CASSPPTGQKETQYF. The CDR3 DNA sequence: TGTGCCAGCAGCCCACCGACAGGCCAAAAAGAGACCCAGTACTTC. The complete variable domain, with remaining parts taken from reference TRBV5-4 and TRBJ2-5, reads ETGVTQSPTHLIKTRGQQVTLRCSSQSGHNTVSWYQQALGQGPQFIFQYYREEENGRGNFPPRFSGLQFPNYSSELNVNALELDDSALYLCASSPPTGQKETQYFGPGTRLLVL.

The chain recombines TRBV3-1 (or the pseudogene TRBV3-2) with TRBJ1-1; D may be TRBD1 (6 bases). This CDR3 is built from 14 residues. V was trimmed by 1 base and J by 5 bases, leaving 11 bases between them. Germline CDR1 and CDR2: LGHDT and YNNKEL (reference sequence). Here the CDR3 DNA reads TGTGCCAGCAGCCAAGGACAGGCTTGGACTGAAGCTTTCTTT. Protein product: CASSQGQAWTEAFF.

The chain employs TRBV19 and TRBJ2-3; 10 positions match TRBD2. This CDR3 comprises 15 residues. Looked up from germline, CDR1 is LNHDA and CDR2 is SQIVND (reference sequence). Unmatched junction bases numbered 4, after V lost 5 bases and J lost 2 bases. CDR3 in amino acids: CASSFLAGDTDTQYF. The DNA of the CDR3 is TGTGCCAGTAGTTTCCTAGCGGGAGACACAGATACGCAGTATTTT.

The gene calls are TRBV5-4 and TRBJ2-5, with D perhaps TRBD2 (5 bases). Trimming cost V 4 bases and J 1 base, with 11 bases left between them. Germline lookup yields CDR1 SGHNT and CDR2 YYREEE (reference sequence). The CDR3 loop spans 14 amino acids. CDR3 DNA: TGTGCCAGCAGCAAGGAACTAGTCCAAGAGACCCAGTACTTC. Amino acid sequence: CASSKELVQETQYF.

This clone was detected a few times. Other DNA sequences in the same sample also yield this CDR3. J is TRBJ2-7 and V is TRBV6-5; 9 bases are a match to TRBD1. The CDR3 has 13 amino acids. Per germline, CDR1 MNHEY and CDR2 SVGAGI. The V and J ends lost 6 bases and 2 bases, in that order; junction bases with no gene match: 2. DNA of the CDR3: TGTGCCAGCAGCCGGGACAGGGCCTACGAGCAGTACTTC. It encodes CASSRDRAYEQYF.

This chain links TRBV20-1 with TRBJ2-1; no clear D gene. Trimming removed 6 bases from V and 7 bases from J, with 7 bases in between. The CDR3 contains 10 residues. Per the germline V gene, CDR1 is DFQATT and CDR2 is SNEGSKA (reference sequence). CDR3 nucleotides: TGCAGTGCACCCAGGAATGAGCAGTTCTTC. Translating it yields CSAPRNEQFF.

A single count supports this clone. The chain employs TRBV11-2 and TRBJ1-1, with no clear D. This CDR3 has 13 residues. Trimming removed 1 base from V and 5 bases from J, with 8 bases in between. CDR1 and CDR2 (germline): SGHAT, FQNNGV. The CDR3 coding sequence is TGTGCCAGCAGCTTAGGCGGGGAAACTGAAGCTTTCTTT. Protein: CASSLGGETEAFF.

The rearrangement uses TRBV6-2 or TRBV6-3 and TRBJ2-7; unclear D gene. Germline CDR1 and CDR2: MNHEY and SVGEGT. This CDR3 comprises 16 residues. Trimming removed 0 bases from V and 0 bases from J, with 12 bases in between. CDR3: CASSYSYDLLSYEQYF. DNA of the CDR3: TGTGCCAGCAGTTACTCGTACGACTTGCTCTCCTACGAGCAGTACTTC.

The genes are TRBV7-8 and TRBJ2-2; weak D call: TRBD2 (5 bases). The CDR3 length is 16 residues. The V end lost 1 base, the J end lost 1 base, and 10 bases lay between the germline ends. The germline CDR1 and CDR2 sequences are SGHVS and FQNEAQ. CDR3 sequence reads: CASSLDTGMNTGELFF. CDR3 in DNA: TGTGCCAGCAGCTTAGATACCGGGATGAACACCGGGGAGCTGTTTTTT.

As DNA, the CDR3 is TGTGCCAGCAGTCCCCGACTAGCGGGAGATCCCGGGGAGCTGTTTTTT. Protein sequence: CASSPRLAGDPGELFF. This rearrangement joins TRBV27 to TRBJ2-2; 12 bases map to TRBD2. CDR1 MNHEY and CDR2 SMNVEV come from the germline V gene (reference sequence). CDR3 size: 16 residues. Losses at the gene ends were 5 bases for V and 6 bases for J; bases not matched to a gene: 7.

This clone occurred once. The chain joins TRBV24-1 to TRBJ1-6; 9 bases agree with TRBD1. The CDR3 is 14 amino acids. The germline V gene encodes CDR1 KGHDR and CDR2 SFDVKD. V trimming: 5 bases; J trimming: 13 bases; junction bases outside the gene matches: 8. CDR3 DNA sequence: TGTGCCACCAGTGTGGGGACAGGGCCCCTTCCCCTCCACTTT. Residues: CATSVGTGPLPLHF.

The chain combines TRBV6-5 with TRBJ1-2; TRBD1 matches at 7 bases. Germline loops: CDR1 MNHEY, CDR2 SVGAGI. CDR3 length equals 15 residues. J lost 4 bases, V lost 0 bases, and 5 bases had no gene match. The CDR3 loop is CASSYSRDSFYGYTF. The CDR3 nucleotides read TGTGCCAGCAGTTACTCGAGGGACAGCTTCTATGGCTACACCTTC.

This chain uses TRBV18 with TRBJ1-2, with unresolved D. This CDR3 is built from 16 residues. V was clipped by 1 base and J by 0 bases, with 12 bases between them. The germline V gene encodes CDR1 KGHSH and CDR2 LQKENI. CDR3 DNA sequence: TGTGCCAGCTCACCACTAACCCCCAGTTCTAACTATGGCTACACCTTC. Protein sequence: CASSPLTPSSNYGYTF.

This clone showed up just a few times. This sequence joins TRBV27 and TRBJ2-1, with 12 nucleotides matching TRBD2. Unmatched junction bases numbered 12, after V lost 6 bases and J lost 6 bases. Germline loops: CDR1 MNHEY, CDR2 SMNVEV (reference sequence). The length of the CDR3 is 17 residues. CDR3 bases: TGTGCCAGCAGGCCGCGGACTAGCGGGGAGGAACTCAATGAGCAGTTCTTC. Translating it yields CASRPRTSGEELNEQFF.